This T cell receptor beta chain was identified during a study of blood T cells in healthy people across ages. Study as a whole: Template switching captured about one barcoded beta molecule per two T cells.

General study points: Donor CMV infection status was unknown, possibly confounding age-related changes in expanded clonotypes.

On this clonotype itself: The antigen remains undetermined.

A second PCR of about 7 to 12 cycles used a sample-barcoded 5' primer and a J-beta primer mix. The template-switch adaptor was a 5' adaptor with 12 random nucleotides. It tagged each cDNA molecule. TCRdb recomputed calls from the 5' RACE reads with MiXCR, one row per CDR3 protein. The repertoire holds around 940,000 distinct CDR3 sequences, with just over 50% as singletons. The CDR3 extends over 15 amino acids. The V gene lost 3 bases and the J gene lost 3 bases, with 13 bases spanning the gap. The sequence derives from a woman aged 55-70 years in good health. The V call is TRBV12-3 or TRBV12-4, the J call TRBJ2-3; D unclear. Sequenced: blood. The CDR3 coding sequence is TGTGCCAGCAGTTTCCTAGTGGGGAAAACAGATACGCAGTATTTT. Translated: CASSFLVGKTDTQYF.